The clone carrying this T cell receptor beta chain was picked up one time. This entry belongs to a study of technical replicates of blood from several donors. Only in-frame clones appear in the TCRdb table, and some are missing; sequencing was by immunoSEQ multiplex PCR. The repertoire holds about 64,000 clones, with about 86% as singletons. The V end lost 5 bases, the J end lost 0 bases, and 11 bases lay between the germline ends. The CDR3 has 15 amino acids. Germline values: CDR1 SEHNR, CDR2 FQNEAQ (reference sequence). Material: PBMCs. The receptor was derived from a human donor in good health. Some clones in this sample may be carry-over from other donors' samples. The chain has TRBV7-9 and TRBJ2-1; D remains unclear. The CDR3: CASSVTRSSYNEQFF. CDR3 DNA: TGTGCCAGCAGCGTAACACGGAGCTCCTACAATGAGCAGTTCTTC.